This TCR beta chain was recovered during a study of T cell responses to AZD1222 COVID-19 vaccine. Clones were sequenced by immunoSEQ multiplex PCR, and TCRdb holds only the in-frame ones, with some missing. Here the sample spans approximately 130,000 clones, 89% being singletons. General study results and limits: White British ancestry dominated among donors, who included more females, and clonal diversity was possibly underestimated. Seropositive status at baseline applied to only a handful of AZD1222 recipients.

V was shortened by 6 bases and J by 4 bases, with 21 bases between the two germline ends. This CDR3 region has 16 residues. Germline V gene lookup returns CDR1 LNHDA and CDR2 SQIVND (reference sequence). To note about this clone: Its target is not known.

Sample: peripheral blood, taken 28 days after the second AZD1222 dose. The V call is TRBV19, the J call TRBJ1-2; D is possibly TRBD1 (6 bases). The receptor was derived from an adult who received the AZD1222 COVID-19 vaccine. In DNA form, the CDR3 reads TGTGCCAGTAGGCCCCGGGACACCTCGGCGACCTATGGCTACACCTTC. Protein product: CASRPRDTSATYGYTF. Together with reference TRBV19 and TRBJ1-2, the CDR3 gives the full variable domain: DGGITQSPKYLFRKEGQNVTLSCEQNLNHDAMYWYRQDPGQGLRLIYYSQIVNDFQKGDIAEGYSVSREKKESFPLTVTSAQKNPTAFYLCASRPRDTSATYGYTFGSGTRLTVV.